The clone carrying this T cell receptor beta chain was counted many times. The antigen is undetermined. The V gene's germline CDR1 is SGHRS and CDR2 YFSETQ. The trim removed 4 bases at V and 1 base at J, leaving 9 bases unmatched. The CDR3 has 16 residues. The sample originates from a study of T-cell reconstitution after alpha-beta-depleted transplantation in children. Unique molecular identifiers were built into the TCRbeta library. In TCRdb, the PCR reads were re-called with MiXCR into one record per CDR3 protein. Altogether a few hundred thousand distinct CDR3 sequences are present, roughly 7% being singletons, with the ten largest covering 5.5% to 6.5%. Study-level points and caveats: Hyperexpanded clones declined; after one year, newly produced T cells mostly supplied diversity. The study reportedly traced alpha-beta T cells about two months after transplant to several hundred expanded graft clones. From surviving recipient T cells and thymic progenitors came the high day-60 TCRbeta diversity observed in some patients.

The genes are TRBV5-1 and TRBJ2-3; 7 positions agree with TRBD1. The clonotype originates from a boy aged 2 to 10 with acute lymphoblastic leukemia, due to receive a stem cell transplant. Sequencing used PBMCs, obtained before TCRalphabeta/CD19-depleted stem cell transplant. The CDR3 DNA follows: TGCGCCAGCAGCCCGTTGGACAGGCCAGGCACAGATACGCAGTATTTT. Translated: CASSPLDRPGTDTQYF.